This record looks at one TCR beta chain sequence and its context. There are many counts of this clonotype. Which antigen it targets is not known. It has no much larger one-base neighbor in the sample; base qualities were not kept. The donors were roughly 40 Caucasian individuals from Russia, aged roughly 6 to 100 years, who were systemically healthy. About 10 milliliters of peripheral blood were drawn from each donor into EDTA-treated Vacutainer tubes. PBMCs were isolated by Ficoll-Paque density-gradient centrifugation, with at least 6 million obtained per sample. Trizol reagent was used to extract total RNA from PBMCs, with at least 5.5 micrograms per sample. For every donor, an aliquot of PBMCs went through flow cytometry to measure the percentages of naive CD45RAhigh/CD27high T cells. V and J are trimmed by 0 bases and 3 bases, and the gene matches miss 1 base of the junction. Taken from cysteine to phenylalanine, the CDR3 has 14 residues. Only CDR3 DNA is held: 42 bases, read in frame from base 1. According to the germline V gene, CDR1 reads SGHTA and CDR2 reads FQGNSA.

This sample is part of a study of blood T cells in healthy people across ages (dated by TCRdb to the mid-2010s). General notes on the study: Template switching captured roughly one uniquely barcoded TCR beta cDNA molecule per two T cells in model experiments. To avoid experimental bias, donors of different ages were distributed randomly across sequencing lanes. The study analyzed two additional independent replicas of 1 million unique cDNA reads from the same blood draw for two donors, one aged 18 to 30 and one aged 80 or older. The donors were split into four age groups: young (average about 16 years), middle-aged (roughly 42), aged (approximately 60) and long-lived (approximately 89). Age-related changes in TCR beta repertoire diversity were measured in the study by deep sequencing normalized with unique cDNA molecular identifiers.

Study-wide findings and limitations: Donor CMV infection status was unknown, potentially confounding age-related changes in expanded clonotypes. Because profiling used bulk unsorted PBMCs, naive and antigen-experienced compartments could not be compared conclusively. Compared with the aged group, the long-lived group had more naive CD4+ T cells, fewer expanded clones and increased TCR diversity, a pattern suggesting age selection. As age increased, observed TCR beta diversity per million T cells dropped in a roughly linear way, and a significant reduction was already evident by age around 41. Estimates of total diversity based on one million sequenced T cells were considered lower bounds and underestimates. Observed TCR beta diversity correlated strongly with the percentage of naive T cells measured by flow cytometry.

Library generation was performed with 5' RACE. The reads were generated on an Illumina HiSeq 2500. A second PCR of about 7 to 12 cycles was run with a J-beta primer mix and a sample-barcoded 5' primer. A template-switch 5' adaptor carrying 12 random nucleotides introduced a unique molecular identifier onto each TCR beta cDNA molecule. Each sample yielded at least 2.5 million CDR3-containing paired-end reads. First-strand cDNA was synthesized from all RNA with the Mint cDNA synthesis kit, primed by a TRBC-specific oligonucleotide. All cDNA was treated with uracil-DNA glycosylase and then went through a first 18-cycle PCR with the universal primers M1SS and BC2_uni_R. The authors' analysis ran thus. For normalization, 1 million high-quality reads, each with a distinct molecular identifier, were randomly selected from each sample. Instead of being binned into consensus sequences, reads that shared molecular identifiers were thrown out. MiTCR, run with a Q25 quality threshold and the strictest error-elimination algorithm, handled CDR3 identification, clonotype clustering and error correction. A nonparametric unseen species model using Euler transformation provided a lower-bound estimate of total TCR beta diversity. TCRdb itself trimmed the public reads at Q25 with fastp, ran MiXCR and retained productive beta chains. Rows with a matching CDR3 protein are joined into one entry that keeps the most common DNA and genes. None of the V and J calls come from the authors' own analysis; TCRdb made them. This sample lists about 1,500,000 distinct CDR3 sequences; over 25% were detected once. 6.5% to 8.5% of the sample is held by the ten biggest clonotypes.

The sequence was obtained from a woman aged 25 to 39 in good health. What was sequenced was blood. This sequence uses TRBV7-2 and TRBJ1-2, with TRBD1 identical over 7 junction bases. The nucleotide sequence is TGTGCCAGCAGCTTAGCAGGGGGCTACTATGGCTACACCTTC. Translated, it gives CASSLAGGYYGYTF.